This is a list of T cell receptor beta chains from one sample in a study of blood T cell repertoires in COVID-19. Here immunoSEQ multiplex PCR was the method, and the copy in TCRdb shows in-frame clones only, minus some. The table has roughly 190,000 clones, roughly four fifths seen once. Sample: peripheral blood. These receptors came from a woman in her 70s with active or convalescent COVID-19. Both conserved end residues are part of each CDR3. Fields, in order: V gene, clone size, CDR3 protein. The listing skips clone size in some rows; elsewhere it reads once, few, many or a size class.

>TRBV19|.
CASSIFSGVGYTF
>TRBV6-5|.
CASTILAGGGEQYF
>TRBV11-2|.
CASRRSGSFAEQFF
>TRBV9|.
CASSVSGSQATDTQYF
>TRBV29-1|.
CSAVGGAGSETQYF
>TRBV30|.
CAWSVLRSNTEAFF
>TRBV9|.
CASSTGKSGGSYGYTF
>TRBV28|.
CASSFLTGQNSPLHF
>TRBV7-3|.
CASSLEREETQYF
>TRBV7-9|.
CASSTGTGGGYGYTF
>TRBV30|once
CAWTEGTRQIETQYF
>TRBV5-6|.
CASSLAGQSVGETQYF
>TRBV3-1/TRBV3-2|.
CASSQPGQLYGYTF
>TRBV5-6|.
CASSLWASGSGEQFF
>TRBV18|.
CASSQDRNNSPLHF
>TRBV6-5|.
CASRPTANYGYTF
>TRBV7-9|few
CASSLETGIHEQFF
>TRBV6-5|.
CASRVSGSYEQYF
>TRBV2|.
CASSEQLRAGGYTF
>TRBV4-1|.
CASSQPPGTDATNTEAFF
>TRBV4-1|.
CASSPRVRTSGNASEQYF
>TRBV5-8|.
CASTGLADFTGELFF
>TRBV10-3|.
CAISDGGISHQPQHF
>TRBV5-1|.
CASSLGQREDGTQYF
>TRBV9|once
CASSAVEGRTSGKGEQYF